These T cell receptor beta chains were read from a single sample in a study of blood T cells in healthy people across ages. Each CDR3 protein gets one entry after TCRdb re-called the 5' RACE reads with MiXCR. The data show 650,000 to 800,000 distinct CDR3 sequences, under 45% seen once. The sample taken for sequencing was blood. The receptor set was obtained from a man between 60 and 75 years old in good health. Each CDR3 is given with its conserved first and last residue. A D gene is named only where the DNA matches it firmly. Size is stated for part of the rows, as once, few or many counts, or as a class when the clone is expanded.

TRBV7-2	NA	NA	TRBJ2-7	CASSLGTDPSYEQYF	TGTGCCAGCAGCCTCGGGACCGATCCCTCCTACGAGCAGTACTTC
TRBV20-1	NA	NA	TRBJ1-6	CSARDSTGTVSALHF	TGCAGTGCTAGAGATTCGACAGGAACCGTTTCGGCCCTCCACTTT
TRBV5-6	NA	TRBD1	TRBJ1-2	CASSLGRTGSVGGYTF	TGTGCCAGCAGCTTGGGGCGGACAGGGAGTGTCGGGGGCTACACCTTC
TRBV28	many	NA	TRBJ2-5	CASSPPAVGTQYF	TGTGCCAGCAGTCCTCCTGCCGTTGGGACCCAGTACTTC
TRBV3-1	NA	NA	TRBJ2-5	CASSYDRNGETQYF	TGTGCCAGCAGCTACGACAGGAATGGAGAGACCCAGTACTTC
TRBV20-1	NA	NA	TRBJ2-5	CSAALSAGETQYF	TGCAGTGCCGCCCTGTCGGCCGGGGAGACCCAGTACTTC
TRBV6-5	few	NA	TRBJ2-4	CASRGLGVGKNIQYF	TGTGCCAGCAGGGGCCTCGGGGTTGGCAAAAACATTCAGTACTTC
TRBV7-2	NA	TRBD2	TRBJ2-7	CASSPPGGGPPYEQYF	TGTGCCAGCAGCCCCCCTGGCGGGGGGCCCCCCTACGAGCAGTACTTC
TRBV4-1	NA	NA	TRBJ1-2	CASSPQPSGGDGYTF	TGCGCCAGCAGCCCCCAGCCCTCGGGGGGAGATGGCTACACCTTC
TRBV6-2/TRBV6-3	NA	TRBD2	TRBJ2-1	CASRNGGKGPYEQFF	TGTGCCAGCAGAAACGGGGGGAAAGGACCCTACGAGCAGTTCTTC
TRBV7-2	NA	TRBD2	TRBJ2-1	CASSLGSIVAGAEQFF	TGTGCCAGCAGCTTAGGGTCGATAGTAGCGGGGGCTGAGCAGTTCTTC
TRBV5-5	few	NA	TRBJ1-2	CASSLWGRQVQANYGYTF	TGTGCCAGCAGCTTGTGGGGAAGACAGGTACAAGCTAACTATGGCTACACCTTC
TRBV9	NA	NA	TRBJ2-1	CASSVRDNSYNEQFF	TGTGCCAGCAGCGTCCGGGACAACTCCTACAATGAGCAGTTCTTC
TRBV7-9	few	NA	TRBJ2-7	CASSLAGFNEQYF	TGTGCCAGCAGCTTAGCGGGGTTTAATGAGCAGTACTTC
TRBV10-3	few	NA	TRBJ1-1	CATQSRKGTTEAFF	TGTGCCACGCAATCTCGGAAGGGGACCACTGAAGCTTTCTTT
TRBV14	few	NA	TRBJ1-4	CASSLNVKGILFF	TGTGCCAGCAGCCTTAACGTCAAAGGGATTCTGTTTTTT
TRBV27	few	NA	TRBJ2-1	CASRTGQYNEQFF	TGTGCCAGCAGGACCGGGCAGTACAATGAGCAGTTCTTC
TRBV20-1	NA	NA	TRBJ2-5	CSATRSFQEAQYF	TGCAGTGCTACTAGGAGTTTCCAAGAGGCCCAGTACTTC
TRBV30	once	NA	TRBJ2-5	CAWSVQEGAGETQYF	TGTGCCTGGAGTGTACAGGAGGGGGCCGGGGAGACCCAGTACTTC
TRBV20-1	NA	TRBD2	TRBJ2-3	CSAPKRGRTDTQYF	TGCAGTGCCCCAAAGCGGGGGCGCACAGATACGCAGTATTTT
TRBV20-1	NA	NA	TRBJ2-1	CSAGGGSSYNEQFF	TGCAGTGCAGGAGGGGGGAGCTCCTACAATGAGCAGTTCTTC
TRBV12-3/TRBV12-4	NA	TRBD1	TRBJ1-1	CASTETGFDTEAFF	TGTGCCAGCACCGAGACAGGGTTCGACACTGAAGCTTTCTTT
TRBV18	NA	NA	TRBJ2-1	CASSPFTGQVYNEQFF	TGTGCCAGCTCACCATTTACGGGACAAGTCTACAATGAGCAGTTCTTC
TRBV18	few	NA	TRBJ2-7	CASSPRVQSSYEQYF	TGTGCCAGCTCACCACGGGTACAGAGCTCCTACGAGCAGTACTTC
TRBV27	NA	TRBD2	TRBJ2-3	CASRMTSGGLTDTQYF	TGTGCCAGCAGGATGACTAGCGGGGGCCTCACAGATACGCAGTATTTT
TRBV7-9	NA	NA	TRBJ2-1	CASGPSLNVYNEQFF	TGTGCCAGCGGGCCAAGCCTAAACGTCTACAATGAGCAGTTCTTC
TRBV10-2	few	NA	TRBJ2-1	CASSVTVYNEQFF	TGCGCCAGCAGTGTTACAGTTTACAATGAGCAGTTCTTC
TRBV3-1	NA	NA	TRBJ2-1	CASSQEQGSFNEQFF	TGTGCCAGCAGCCAAGAGCAGGGGTCTTTCAATGAGCAGTTCTTC
TRBV7-9	NA	NA	TRBJ2-2	CASSPRGERTTGELFF	TGTGCCAGCAGCCCCCGCGGGGAGCGGACCACCGGGGAGCTGTTTTTT